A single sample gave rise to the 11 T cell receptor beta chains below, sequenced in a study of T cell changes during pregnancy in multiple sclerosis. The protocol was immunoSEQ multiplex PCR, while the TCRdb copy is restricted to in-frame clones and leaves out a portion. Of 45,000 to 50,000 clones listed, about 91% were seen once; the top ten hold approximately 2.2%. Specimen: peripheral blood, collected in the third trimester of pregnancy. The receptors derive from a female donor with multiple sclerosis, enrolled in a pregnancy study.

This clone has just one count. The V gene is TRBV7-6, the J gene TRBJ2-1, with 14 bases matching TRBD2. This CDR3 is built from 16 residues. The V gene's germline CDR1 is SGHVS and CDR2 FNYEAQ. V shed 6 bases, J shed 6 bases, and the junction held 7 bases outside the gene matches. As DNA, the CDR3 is TGTGCCAGCAGTCCGACTAGCGGGAGGGCCCTCAATGAGCAGTTCTTC. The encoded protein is CASSPTSGRALNEQFF.

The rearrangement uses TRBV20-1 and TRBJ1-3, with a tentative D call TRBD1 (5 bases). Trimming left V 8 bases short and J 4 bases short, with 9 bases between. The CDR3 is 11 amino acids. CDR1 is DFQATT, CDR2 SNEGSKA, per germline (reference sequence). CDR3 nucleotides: TGCAGTACCCGACAGGGAAACACCATATATTTT. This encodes CSTRQGNTIYF.

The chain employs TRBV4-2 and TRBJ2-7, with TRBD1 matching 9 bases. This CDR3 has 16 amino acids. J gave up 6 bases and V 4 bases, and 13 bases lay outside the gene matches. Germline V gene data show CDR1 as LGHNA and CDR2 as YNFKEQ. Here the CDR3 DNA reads TGTGCCAGCAGCCCATCCTCCGGGACAGGGCCTCTCGAGCAGTACTTC. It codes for CASSPSSGTGPLEQYF.

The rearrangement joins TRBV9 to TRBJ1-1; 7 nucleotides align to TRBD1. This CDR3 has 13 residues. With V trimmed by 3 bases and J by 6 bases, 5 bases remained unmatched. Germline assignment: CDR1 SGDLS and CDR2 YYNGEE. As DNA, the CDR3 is TGTGCCAGCAGCGCCACAGGGGTCTCTGAAGCTTTCTTT. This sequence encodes CASSATGVSEAFF.

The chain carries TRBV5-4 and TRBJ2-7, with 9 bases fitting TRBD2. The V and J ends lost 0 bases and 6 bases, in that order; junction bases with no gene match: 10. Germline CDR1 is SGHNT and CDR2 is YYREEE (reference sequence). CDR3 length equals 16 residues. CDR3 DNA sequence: TGTGCCAGCAGCTTGGGGGGGGCGGGAGGGCCTTCCGAGCAGTACTTC. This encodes CASSLGGAGGPSEQYF.

CDR3 residues: CASSLGREGGEQFF. The CDR3 nucleotides read TGCGCCAGCAGCTTGGGGCGGGAGGGGGGAGAGCAGTTCTTC. This sequence joins TRBV5-1 and TRBJ2-1; the match to TRBD2 covers 9 bases. From germline, CDR1 is SGHRS and CDR2 YFSETQ. This CDR3 region has 14 residues. Germline trimming cut 0 bases from V and 10 bases from J; bases unmatched to any gene: 5.

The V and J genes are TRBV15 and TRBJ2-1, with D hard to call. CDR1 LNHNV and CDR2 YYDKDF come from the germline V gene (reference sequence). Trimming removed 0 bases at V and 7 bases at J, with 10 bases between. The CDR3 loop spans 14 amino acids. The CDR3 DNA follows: TGTGCCACCAGCAGAGATCCAGTACAGAATGAGCAGTTCTTC. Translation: CATSRDPVQNEQFF. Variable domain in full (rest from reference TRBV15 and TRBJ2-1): DAMVIQNPRYQVTQFGKPVTLSCSQTLNHNVMYWYQQKSSQAPKLLFHYYDKDFNNEADTPDNFQSRRPNTSFCFLDIRSPGLGDTAMYLCATSRDPVQNEQFFGPGTRLTVL.

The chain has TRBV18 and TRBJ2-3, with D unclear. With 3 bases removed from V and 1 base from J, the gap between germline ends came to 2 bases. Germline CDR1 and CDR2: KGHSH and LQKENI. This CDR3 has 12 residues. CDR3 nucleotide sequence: TGTGCCAGCTCACCCGGCACAGATACGCAGTATTTT. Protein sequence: CASSPGTDTQYF.

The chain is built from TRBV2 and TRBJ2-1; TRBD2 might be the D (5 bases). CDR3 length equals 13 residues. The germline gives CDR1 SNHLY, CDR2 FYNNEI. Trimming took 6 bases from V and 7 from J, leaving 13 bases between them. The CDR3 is CASRPVARNEQFF. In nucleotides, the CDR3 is TGTGCCAGCAGACCGGTAGCGAGGAATGAGCAGTTCTTC.

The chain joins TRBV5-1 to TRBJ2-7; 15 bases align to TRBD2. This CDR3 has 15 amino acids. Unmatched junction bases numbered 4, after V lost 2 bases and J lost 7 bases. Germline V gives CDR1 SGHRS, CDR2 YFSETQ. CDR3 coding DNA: TGCGCCAGCAGCTTTGGACTAGCGGGAGGGTTGGAGCAGTACTTC. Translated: CASSFGLAGGLEQYF.

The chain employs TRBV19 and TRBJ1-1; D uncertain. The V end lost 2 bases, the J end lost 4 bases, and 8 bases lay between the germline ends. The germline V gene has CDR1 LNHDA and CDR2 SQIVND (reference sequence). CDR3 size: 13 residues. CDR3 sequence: CASSIYLRTEAFF. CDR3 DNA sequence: TGTGCCAGTAGTATATATCTTCGCACTGAAGCTTTCTTT.